Listed below are T cell receptor beta chains from one sample, sequenced in a study of early T cells in non-severe SARS-CoV-2 infection. TCRdb re-analysed the 5' RACE reads in MiXCR, keeping a single row per CDR3 protein. The sample has 22,000 or so distinct CDR3 sequences; just under 4.5% are singletons. Sample: whole blood. These TCRs come from an adult who was a healthcare worker with PCR-confirmed SARS-CoV-2 infection or an uninfected control (not recorded which). Both conserved end residues are part of each CDR3. A D gene is named only where the DNA matches it firmly. Some rows mark clone size as missing; the rest say once, few, many or name a class of expanded clone.

clone_size d_call j_call v_call cdr3_nt cdr3_aa
few TRBD2 TRBJ2-3 TRBV20-1 TGCAGTGCCATGATAGCGGGAGGCGGTACAGATACGCAGTATTTT CSAMIAGGGTDTQYF
many NA TRBJ2-1 TRBV21-1 TGTGCCAGCAGCAAAGGTGACATTAGCGGGATGTCCTACAATGAGCAGTTCTTC CASSKGDISGMSYNEQFF
few TRBD1 TRBJ2-7 TRBV5-6 TGTGCCAGCAGCCCGGACAGGGGGCTGGGCGAGCAGTACTTC CASSPDRGLGEQYF
many NA TRBJ2-1 TRBV6-5 TGTGCCAGCAGTTATAGAAGAAACAATGAGCAGTTCTTC CASSYRRNNEQFF
many NA TRBJ1-2 TRBV19 TGTGCCAGTAGTCTTCTTACCCATGGCTACACCTTC CASSLLTHGYTF
many TRBD1 TRBJ1-2 TRBV28 TGTGCCAGCAGTTTACGCGTTGGGCAGGGGGCGCTCTATGGCTACACCTTC CASSLRVGQGALYGYTF
many TRBD1 TRBJ2-7 TRBV7-9 TGTGCCAGCAGCGAACCGGGACAGTACTACGAGCAGTACTTC CASSEPGQYYEQYF
many TRBD1 TRBJ1-2 TRBV6-1 TGTGCCAGCAGTGAAGATCCGGGACAGGGTAACTATGGCTACACCTTC CASSEDPGQGNYGYTF
NA NA TRBJ2-3 TRBV6-5 TGTGCCAGCAGTTACTCTGGACCAGACACAGATACGCAGTATTTT CASSYSGPDTDTQYF
many TRBD2 TRBJ2-6 TRBV5-1 TGCGCCAGCAGCTTGGCTGGTGGGAGGGGCTCTGGGGCCAACGTCCTGACTTTC CASSLAGGRGSGANVLTF
many NA TRBJ1-1 TRBV3-1 TGTGCCAGCAGCCCCCGGGGGAACACTGAAGCTTTCTTT CASSPRGNTEAFF
many NA TRBJ1-3 TRBV20-1 TGCAGTGCTAGAGCTCTGACAAGTGGAAACACCATATATTTT CSARALTSGNTIYF
many NA TRBJ2-1 TRBV24-1 TGTGCCACCAGTGATTTTATGGGGGGGCATGAGCAGTTCTTC CATSDFMGGHEQFF
medium-sized NA TRBJ1-2 TRBV3-1 TGTGCCAGCAGCCCCGGTGGGGTTAAAGGCGGCTACACCTTC CASSPGGVKGGYTF
many NA TRBJ2-5 TRBV20-1 TGCAGTGCTAGAGAGGGGAGGGAGACCCAGTACTTC CSAREGRETQYF
many TRBD1 TRBJ2-5 TRBV24-1 TGTGCCACCAGTGACGGAATAGGACAGGGGGTTGGTTCAGAGACCCAGTACTTC CATSDGIGQGVGSETQYF
many NA TRBJ2-3 TRBV4-1 TGCGCCAGCAGCCTCAAACCCCGGGACCGACGATCTTCGGATACGCAGTATTTT CASSLKPRDRRSSDTQYF
many NA TRBJ1-5 TRBV6-6 TGTGCCAGCAGTTACTCCTCGCGGAATCAGCCCCAGCATTTT CASSYSSRNQPQHF
many NA TRBJ2-7 TRBV19 TGTGCCAGTAGTTTCGTAAACTACGAGCAGTACTTC CASSFVNYEQYF
many TRBD2 TRBJ2-7 TRBV7-2 TGTGCCAGCAGCCCTAGCGGAGGCCCCTACGAGCAGTACTTC CASSPSGGPYEQYF
many NA TRBJ1-2 TRBV29-1 TGCAGCGTCCAGCCGGACAGCCTAAACTATGGCTACACCTTC CSVQPDSLNYGYTF
few TRBD2 TRBJ2-5 TRBV19 TGTGCCAGTAGTATTACGGCTAGCGGGAGCCGGGGGGAGACCCAGTACTTC CASSITASGSRGETQYF
many NA TRBJ2-1 TRBV12-3/TRBV12-4 TGTGCCAGCAGTCAGGGGACTACTTACAATGAGCAGTTCTTC CASSQGTTYNEQFF
few NA TRBJ2-1 TRBV20-1 TGCAGCGGGTCCCGGGGGAGTTGGAATGAGCAGTTCTTC CSGSRGSWNEQFF
medium-sized NA TRBJ2-3 TRBV28 TGTGCCAGCGGGTCGGAGGGAGGCGCAGATACGCAGTATTTT CASGSEGGADTQYF
many TRBD1 TRBJ1-1 TRBV28 TGTGCCAGCAGTTCCCCGGGACAGGGAGTGAACACTGAAGCTTTCTTT CASSSPGQGVNTEAFF
many NA TRBJ2-6 TRBV16 TGTGCCAGCAGCCCCCCAGGGAGCTCTGGGGCCAACGTCCTGACTTTC CASSPPGSSGANVLTF
many TRBD1 TRBJ2-1 TRBV9 TGTGCCAGCAGCGTAGGGGGACAGTACAATGAGCAGTTCTTC CASSVGGQYNEQFF